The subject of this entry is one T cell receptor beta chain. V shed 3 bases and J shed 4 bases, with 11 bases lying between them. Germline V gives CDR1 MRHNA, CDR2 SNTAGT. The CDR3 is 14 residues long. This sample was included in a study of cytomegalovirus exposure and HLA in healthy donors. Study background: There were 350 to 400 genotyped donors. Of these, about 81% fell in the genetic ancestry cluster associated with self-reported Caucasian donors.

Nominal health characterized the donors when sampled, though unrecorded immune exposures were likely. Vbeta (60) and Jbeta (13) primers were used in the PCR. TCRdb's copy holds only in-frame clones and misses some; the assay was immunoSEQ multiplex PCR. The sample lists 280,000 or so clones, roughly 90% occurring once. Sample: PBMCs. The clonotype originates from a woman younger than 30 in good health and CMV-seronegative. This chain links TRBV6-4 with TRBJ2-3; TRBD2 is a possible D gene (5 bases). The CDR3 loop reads CASSESPEADTQYF. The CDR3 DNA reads TGTGCCAGCAGTGAATCCCCGGAGGCAGATACGCAGTATTTT.